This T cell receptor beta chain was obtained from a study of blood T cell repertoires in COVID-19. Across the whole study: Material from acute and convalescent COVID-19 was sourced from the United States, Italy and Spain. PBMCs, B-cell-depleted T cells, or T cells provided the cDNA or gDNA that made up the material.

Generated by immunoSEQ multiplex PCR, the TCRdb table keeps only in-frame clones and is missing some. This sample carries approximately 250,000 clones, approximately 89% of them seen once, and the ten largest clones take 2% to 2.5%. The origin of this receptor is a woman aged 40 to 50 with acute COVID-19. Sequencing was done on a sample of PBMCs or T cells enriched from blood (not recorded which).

The CDR3 is CASSLSGEPNAYGYTF. DNA of the CDR3: TGTGCCAGCAGCTTATCTGGGGAGCCGAATGCCTATGGCTACACCTTC. The chain links TRBV13 to TRBJ1-2; no reliable D call. The length of the CDR3 is 16 residues. Germline lookup yields CDR1 PRHDT and CDR2 FYEKMQ (reference sequence). Trimming removed 2 bases from V and 4 bases from J, with 17 bases in between.